The 9 T cell receptor beta chains below all came from one sample that was sequenced in a study of blood T cell repertoires in COVID-19. TCRdb keeps only in-frame clones here, not all; method: immunoSEQ multiplex PCR. The sample consists of 98,000 or so clones, 88% of them appearing once. Specimen: peripheral blood. These receptors were obtained from a human donor in a cohort sampled during active COVID-19.

The chain employs TRBV27 and TRBJ2-2; 11 bases map to TRBD2. The CDR3 is made up of 17 amino acids. Germline loops: CDR1 MNHEY, CDR2 SMNVEV (reference sequence). Trimming at V came to 4 bases and at J to 4 bases, leaving 8 bases not matched to a gene. CDR3 region: CASSSLAGGGGTGELFF. The CDR3 DNA follows: TGTGCCAGCAGTTCCCTAGCGGGGGGAGGGGGCACCGGGGAGCTGTTTTTT.

The chain joins TRBV7-9 to TRBJ2-5; 7 bases agree with TRBD1. The CDR3 has 16 residues. With 4 bases clipped from V and 2 bases from J, the junction kept 10 bases outside the gene matches. Germline V gene sequence: CDR1 SEHNR, CDR2 FQNEAQ (reference sequence). The CDR3 DNA follows: TGTGCCAGCAGCTCTCGTAAGGACAGGAGACAAGAGACCCAGTACTTC. It codes for CASSSRKDRRQETQYF.

The chain links TRBV27 to TRBJ2-2, with D perhaps TRBD1 (7 bases). The germline V gene encodes CDR1 MNHEY and CDR2 SMNVEV (reference sequence). The V end was cut by 4 bases, the J end by 4 bases, with 13 bases between. This CDR3 spans 15 amino acids. The DNA of the CDR3 is TGTGCCAGCAGTTGGGGCCAGGGGGGCACCGGGGAGCTGTTTTTT. It specifies CASSWGQGGTGELFF.

The J gene is TRBJ1-1, the V gene TRBV5-1, with D perhaps TRBD1 (6 bases). Germline V lookup: CDR1 SGHRS, CDR2 YFSETQ. The length of the CDR3 is 14 residues. V was trimmed by 4 bases and J by 2 bases, leaving 12 bases between them. DNA for the CDR3: TGCGCCAGCAGCCAAACAGGGCCTAACACTGAAGCTTTCTTT. It yields the protein CASSQTGPNTEAFF.

The V gene is TRBV4-1, the J gene TRBJ2-2; D gene ambiguous. The V end lost 5 bases, the J end lost 1 base, and 8 bases lay between the germline ends. The CDR3 has 14 residues. Germline CDR1 and CDR2: MGHRA and YSYEKL. This CDR3 is CASSEQENTGELFF. The DNA of the CDR3 is TGCGCCAGCAGCGAGCAGGAGAACACCGGGGAGCTGTTTTTT.

The chain recombines TRBV5-1 with TRBJ2-5, with 7 positions matching TRBD1. This CDR3 has 14 residues. J lost 2 bases, V lost 3 bases, and 4 bases had no gene match. Germline V gene lookup returns CDR1 SGHRS and CDR2 YFSETQ. The CDR3 sequence is CASSWGTEQETQYF. CDR3 in DNA: TGCGCCAGCAGCTGGGGGACAGAGCAAGAGACCCAGTACTTC.

V gene TRBV12-3 or TRBV12-4 combines with J gene TRBJ2-7; 10 positions match TRBD1. The CDR3 is made up of 13 amino acids. The V gene end was trimmed by 6 bases and the J gene end by 3 bases; junction bases not matched to a gene: 2. CDR3: CASRGQGNYEQYF. CDR3 nucleotides: TGTGCCAGCAGGGGACAGGGGAACTACGAGCAGTACTTC.

CDR3 amino acids: CASRATVEQFF. The DNA for the CDR3 is TGCGCCAGCAGGGCTACAGTCGAGCAGTTCTTC. The V and J genes are TRBV10-2 and TRBJ2-1; no firm D call. Trimming removed 6 bases from V and 10 bases from J, with 10 bases in between. The CDR3 covers 11 residues. CDR1 and CDR2 from the germline V gene are WSHSY and SAAADI.

The genes are TRBV7-2 and TRBJ1-4, with a tentative D call TRBD1 (5 bases). The CDR3 runs 14 residues. The ends were cut back, 1 base at V and 7 bases at J, with 10 bases in the middle. Germline CDR1 SGHTA, CDR2 FQGNSA. Here the CDR3 reads CASSLGRGGEKLFF. Here the CDR3 DNA reads TGTGCCAGCAGCTTAGGGAGGGGAGGTGAAAAACTGTTTTTT.